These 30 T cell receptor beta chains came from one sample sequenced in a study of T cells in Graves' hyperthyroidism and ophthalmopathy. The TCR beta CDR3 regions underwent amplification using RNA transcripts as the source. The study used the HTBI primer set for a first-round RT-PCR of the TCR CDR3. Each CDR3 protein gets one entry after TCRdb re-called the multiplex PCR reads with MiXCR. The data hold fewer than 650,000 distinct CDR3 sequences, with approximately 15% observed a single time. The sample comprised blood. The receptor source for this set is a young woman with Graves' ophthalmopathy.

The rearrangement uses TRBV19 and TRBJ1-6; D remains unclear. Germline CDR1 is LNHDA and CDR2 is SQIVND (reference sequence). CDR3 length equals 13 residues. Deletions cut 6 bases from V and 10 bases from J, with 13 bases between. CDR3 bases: TGTGCCAGTAGGGGTACGGGTGGATCACCCCTCCACTTT. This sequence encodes CASRGTGGSPLHF. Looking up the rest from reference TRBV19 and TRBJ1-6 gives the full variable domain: DGGITQSPKYLFRKEGQNVTLSCEQNLNHDAMYWYRQDPGQGLRLIYYSQIVNDFQKGDIAEGYSVSREKKESFPLTVTSAQKNPTAFYLCASRGTGGSPLHFGNGTRLTVT.

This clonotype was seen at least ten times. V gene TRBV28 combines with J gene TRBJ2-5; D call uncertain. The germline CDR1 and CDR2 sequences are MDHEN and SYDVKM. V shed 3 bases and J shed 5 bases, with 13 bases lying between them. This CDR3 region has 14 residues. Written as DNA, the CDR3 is TGTGCCAGCAGTTTCCAACAGTCGATCGAGACCCAGTACTTC. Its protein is CASSFQQSIETQYF.

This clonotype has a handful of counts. The CDR3 protein is CSAPGDPNEKLFF. The DNA for the CDR3 is TGCAGTGCTCCTGGGGACCCTAATGAAAAACTGTTTTTT. The J gene is TRBJ1-4, the V gene TRBV20-1; possible D gene TRBD1, 5 bases. V was pared by 5 bases and J by 3 bases, with 10 bases between. Germline V CDR1 and CDR2: DFQATT, SNEGSKA (reference sequence). The CDR3 consists of 13 residues.

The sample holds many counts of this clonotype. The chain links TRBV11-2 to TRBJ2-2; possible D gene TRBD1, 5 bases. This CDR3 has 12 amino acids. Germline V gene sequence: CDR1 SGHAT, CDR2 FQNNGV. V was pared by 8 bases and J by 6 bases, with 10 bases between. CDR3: CASWWGSGELFF. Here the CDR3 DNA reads TGTGCCAGCTGGTGGGGCTCCGGGGAGCTGTTTTTT.

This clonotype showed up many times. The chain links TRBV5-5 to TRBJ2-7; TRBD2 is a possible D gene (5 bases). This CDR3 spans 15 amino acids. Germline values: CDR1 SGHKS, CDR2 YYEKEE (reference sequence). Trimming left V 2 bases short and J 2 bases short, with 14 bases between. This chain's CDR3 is CASSFYISGAYEQYF. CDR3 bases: TGTGCCAGCAGCTTCTACATCTCCGGGGCCTACGAGCAGTACTTC.

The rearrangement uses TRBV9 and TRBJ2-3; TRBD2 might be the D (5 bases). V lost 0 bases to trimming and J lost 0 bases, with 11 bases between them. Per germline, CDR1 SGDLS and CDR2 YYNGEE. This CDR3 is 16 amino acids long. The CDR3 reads CASSVVPSRSTDTQYF. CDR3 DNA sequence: TGTGCCAGCAGCGTAGTACCTAGCCGAAGCACAGATACGCAGTATTTT.

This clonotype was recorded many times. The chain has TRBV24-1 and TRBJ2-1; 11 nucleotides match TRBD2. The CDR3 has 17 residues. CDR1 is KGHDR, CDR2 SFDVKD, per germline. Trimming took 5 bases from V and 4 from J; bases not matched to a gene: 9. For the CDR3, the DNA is TGTGCCACCAGTGGTGTAGCGGGAGGGCCGGGGTACAATGAGCAGTTCTTC. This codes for CATSGVAGGPGYNEQFF.

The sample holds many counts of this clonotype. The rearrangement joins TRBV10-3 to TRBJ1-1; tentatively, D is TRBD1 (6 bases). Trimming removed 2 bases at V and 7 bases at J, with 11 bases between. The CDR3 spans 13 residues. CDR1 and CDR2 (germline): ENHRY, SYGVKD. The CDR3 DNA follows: TGTGCCATCAGTGAGCGCAGGGGCCTTGAAGCTTTCTTT. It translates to CAISERRGLEAFF.

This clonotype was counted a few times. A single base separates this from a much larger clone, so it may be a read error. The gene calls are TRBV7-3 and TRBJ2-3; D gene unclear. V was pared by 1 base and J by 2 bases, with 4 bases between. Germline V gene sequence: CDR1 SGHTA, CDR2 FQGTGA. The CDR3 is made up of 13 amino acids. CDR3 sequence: CASSLKNTDTQYF. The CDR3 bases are TGTGCCAGCAGCTTAAAAAACACAGATACGCAGTATTTT.

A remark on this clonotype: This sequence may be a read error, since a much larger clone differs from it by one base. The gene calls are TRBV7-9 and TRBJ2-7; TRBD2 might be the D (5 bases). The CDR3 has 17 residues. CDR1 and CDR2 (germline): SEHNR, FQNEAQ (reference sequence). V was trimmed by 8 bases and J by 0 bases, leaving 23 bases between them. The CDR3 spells CASGYYSGEPLSYEQYF. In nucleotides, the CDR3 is TGTGCCAGCGGCTATTATTCCGGGGAACCCCTCTCCTACGAGCAGTACTTC.

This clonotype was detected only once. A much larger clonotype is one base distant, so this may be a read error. The CDR3 is CASSKNWDPRPNEQLF. In nucleotides, the CDR3 is TGTGCCAGCAGCAAAAATTGGGACCCGAGGCCCAATGAGCAGCTCTTC. The chain uses TRBV7-3 and TRBJ2-1; perhaps D is TRBD1 or TRBD2 (5 bases each). Germline assignment: CDR1 SGHTA and CDR2 FQGTGA. The length of the CDR3 is 16 residues.

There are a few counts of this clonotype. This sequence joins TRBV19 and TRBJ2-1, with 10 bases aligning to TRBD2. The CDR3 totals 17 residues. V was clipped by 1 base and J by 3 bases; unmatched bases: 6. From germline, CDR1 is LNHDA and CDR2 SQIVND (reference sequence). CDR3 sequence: CASSIGTSGGRYNEQFF. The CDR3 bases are TGTGCCAGTAGTATAGGGACTAGCGGAGGGCGCTACAATGAGCAGTTCTTC.

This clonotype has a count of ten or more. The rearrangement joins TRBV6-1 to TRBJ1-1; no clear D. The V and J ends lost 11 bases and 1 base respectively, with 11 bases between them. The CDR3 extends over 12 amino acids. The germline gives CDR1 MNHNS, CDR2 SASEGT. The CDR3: CARLNPNTEAFF. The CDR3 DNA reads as TGTGCCCGGCTCAATCCGAACACTGAAGCTTTCTTT.

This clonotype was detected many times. CDR3 DNA sequence: TGTGCCAGCAGCTCGTACCTTTGGTCCCAAGAGACCCAGTACTTC. Amino acids: CASSSYLWSQETQYF. The chain joins TRBV11-2 to TRBJ2-5, with D hard to call. Trimming removed 4 bases from V and 1 base from J, with 13 bases in between. This CDR3 region has 15 residues. Germline lookup yields CDR1 SGHAT and CDR2 FQNNGV. Combining the CDR3 with reference TRBV11-2 and TRBJ2-5 gives the whole variable domain EAGVAQSPRYKIIEKRQSVAFWCNPISGHATLYWYQQILGQGPKLLIQFQNNGVVDDSQLPKDRFSAERLKGVDSTLKIQPAKLEDSAVYLCASSSYLWSQETQYFGPGTRLLVL.

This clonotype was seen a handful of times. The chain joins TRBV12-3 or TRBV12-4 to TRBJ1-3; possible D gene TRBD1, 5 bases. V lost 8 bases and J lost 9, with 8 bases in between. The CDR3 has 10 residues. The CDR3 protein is CASSQGTIYF. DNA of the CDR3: TGTGCCAGCTCTCAGGGCACCATATATTTT.

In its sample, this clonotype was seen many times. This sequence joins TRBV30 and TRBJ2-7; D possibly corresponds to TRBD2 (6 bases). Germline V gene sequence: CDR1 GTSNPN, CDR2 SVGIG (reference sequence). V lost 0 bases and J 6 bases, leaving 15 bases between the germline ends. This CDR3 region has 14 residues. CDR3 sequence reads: CAWSVRSGPREQYF. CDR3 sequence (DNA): TGTGCCTGGAGTGTACGTAGCGGCCCCCGCGAGCAGTACTTC. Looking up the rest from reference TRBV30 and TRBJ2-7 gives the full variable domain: SQTIHQWPATLVQPVGSPLSLECTVEGTSNPNLYWYRQAAGRGLQLLFYSVGIGQISSEVPQNLSASRPQDRQFILSSKKLLLSDSGFYLCAWSVRSGPREQYFGPGTRLTVT.

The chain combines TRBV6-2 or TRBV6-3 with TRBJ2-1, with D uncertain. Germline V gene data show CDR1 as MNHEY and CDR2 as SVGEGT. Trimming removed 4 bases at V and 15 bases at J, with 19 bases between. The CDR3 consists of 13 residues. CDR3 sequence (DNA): TGTGCCAGCAGTTCGGGCTTATTAGAGGCTAGGTTCTTC. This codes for CASSSGLLEARFF.

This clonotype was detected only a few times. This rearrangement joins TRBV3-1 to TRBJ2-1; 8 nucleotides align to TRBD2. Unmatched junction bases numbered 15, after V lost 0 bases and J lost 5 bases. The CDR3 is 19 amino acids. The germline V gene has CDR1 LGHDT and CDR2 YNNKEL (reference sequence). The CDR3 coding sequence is TGTGCCAGCAGCCAAGATCGTCGGATCGGGACTAGTAACCACAATGAGCAGTTCTTC. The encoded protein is CASSQDRRIGTSNHNEQFF.

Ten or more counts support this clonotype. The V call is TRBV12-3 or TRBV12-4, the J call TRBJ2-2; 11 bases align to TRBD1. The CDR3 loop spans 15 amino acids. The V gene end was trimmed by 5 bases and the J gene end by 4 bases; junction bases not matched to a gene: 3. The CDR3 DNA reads TGTGCCAGCAGTACTGGACAGGGGGCCACCGGGGAGCTGTTTTTT. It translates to CASSTGQGATGELFF.

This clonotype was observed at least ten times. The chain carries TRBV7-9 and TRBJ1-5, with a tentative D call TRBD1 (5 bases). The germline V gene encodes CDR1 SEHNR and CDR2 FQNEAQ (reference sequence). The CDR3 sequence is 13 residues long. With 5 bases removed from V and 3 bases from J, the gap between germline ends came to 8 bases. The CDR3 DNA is TGTGCCAGCAGCCCGGACAACAATCAGCCCCAGCATTTT. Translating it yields CASSPDNNQPQHF.

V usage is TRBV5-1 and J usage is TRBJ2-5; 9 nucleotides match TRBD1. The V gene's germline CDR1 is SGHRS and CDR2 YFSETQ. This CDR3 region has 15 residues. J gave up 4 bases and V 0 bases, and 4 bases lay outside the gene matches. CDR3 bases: TGCGCCAGCAGCTTGGAACAGGGGGCGAGAGAGACCCAGTACTTC. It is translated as CASSLEQGARETQYF.

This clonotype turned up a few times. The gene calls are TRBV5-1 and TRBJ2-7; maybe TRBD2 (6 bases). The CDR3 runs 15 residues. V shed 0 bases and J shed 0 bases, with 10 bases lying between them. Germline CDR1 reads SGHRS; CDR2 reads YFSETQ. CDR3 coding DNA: TGCGCCAGCAGCTTGGGGGGGGTAAGCTCCTACGAGCAGTACTTC. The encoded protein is CASSLGGVSSYEQYF.

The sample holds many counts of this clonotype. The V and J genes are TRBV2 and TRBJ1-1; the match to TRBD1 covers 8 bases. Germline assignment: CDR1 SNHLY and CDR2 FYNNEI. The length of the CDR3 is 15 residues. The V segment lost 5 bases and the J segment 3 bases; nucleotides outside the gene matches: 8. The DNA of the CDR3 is TGTGCCAGCAGTCCTCAGGGGGCATCGGACACTGAAGCTTTCTTT. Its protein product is CASSPQGASDTEAFF.

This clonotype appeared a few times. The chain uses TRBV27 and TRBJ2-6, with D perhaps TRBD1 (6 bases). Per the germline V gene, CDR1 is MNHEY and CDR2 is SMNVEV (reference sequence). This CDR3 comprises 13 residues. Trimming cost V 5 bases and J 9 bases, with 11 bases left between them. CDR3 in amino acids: CASSPTGLNVLTF. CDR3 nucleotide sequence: TGTGCCAGCAGTCCGACAGGTCTCAACGTCCTGACTTTC.

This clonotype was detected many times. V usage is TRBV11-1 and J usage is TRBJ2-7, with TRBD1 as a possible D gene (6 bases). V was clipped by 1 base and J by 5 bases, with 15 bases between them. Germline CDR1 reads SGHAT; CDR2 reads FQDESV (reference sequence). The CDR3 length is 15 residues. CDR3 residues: CASSLDTQGFDEQYF. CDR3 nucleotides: TGTGCCAGCAGCTTAGACACACAGGGTTTCGACGAGCAGTACTTC.

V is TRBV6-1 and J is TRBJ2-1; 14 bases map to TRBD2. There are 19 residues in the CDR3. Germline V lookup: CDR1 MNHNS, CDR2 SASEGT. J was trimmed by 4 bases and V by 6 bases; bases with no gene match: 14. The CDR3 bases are TGTGCCAGCAGCCGCTTGACTAGCGGGAGGGGGATTATGTACAATGAGCAGTTCTTC. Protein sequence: CASSRLTSGRGIMYNEQFF.

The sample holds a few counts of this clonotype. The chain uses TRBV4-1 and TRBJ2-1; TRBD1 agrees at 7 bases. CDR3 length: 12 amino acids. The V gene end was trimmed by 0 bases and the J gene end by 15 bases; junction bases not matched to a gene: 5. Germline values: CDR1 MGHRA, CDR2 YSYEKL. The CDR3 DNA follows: TGCGCCAGCAGCCAAGACTGGACAGGCCTGTTCTTC. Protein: CASSQDWTGLFF.

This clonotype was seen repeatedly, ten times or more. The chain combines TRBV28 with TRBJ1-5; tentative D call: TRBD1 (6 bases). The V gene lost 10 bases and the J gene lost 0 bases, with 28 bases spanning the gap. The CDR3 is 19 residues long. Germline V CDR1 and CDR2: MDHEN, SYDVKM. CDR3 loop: CATVHQSGSRGYSNQPQHF. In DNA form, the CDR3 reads TGTGCCACCGTACACCAGTCCGGGTCCAGGGGCTATAGCAATCAGCCCCAGCATTTT.

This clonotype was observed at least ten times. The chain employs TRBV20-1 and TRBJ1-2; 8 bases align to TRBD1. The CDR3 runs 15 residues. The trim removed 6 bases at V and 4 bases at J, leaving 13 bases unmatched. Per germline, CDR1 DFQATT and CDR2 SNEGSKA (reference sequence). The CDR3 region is CSATAPMDRVYGYTF. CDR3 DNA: TGCAGTGCAACTGCTCCTATGGACAGGGTCTATGGCTACACCTTC.

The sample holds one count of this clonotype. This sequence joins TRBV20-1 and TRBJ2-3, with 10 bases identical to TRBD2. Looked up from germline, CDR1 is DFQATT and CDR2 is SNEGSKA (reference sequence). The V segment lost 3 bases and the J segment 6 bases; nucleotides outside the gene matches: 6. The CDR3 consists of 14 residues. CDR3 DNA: TGCAGTGCTAGCGAAGCGGGGGGGTCGGATACGCAGTATTTT. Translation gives CSASEAGGSDTQYF.